This is a list of T cell receptor beta chains from one sample in a study of OX40 agonist ivuxolimab in advanced cancers. Clones were sequenced by immunoSEQ multiplex PCR, and TCRdb holds only the in-frame ones, with some missing. Of 73,000 or so clones listed, just over 85% are singletons. Sequenced material: CD4+ or CD8+ T cells sorted from blood, taken in a trial of the OX40 agonist ivuxolimab. The receptors derive from an adult with an advanced solid tumor such as melanoma, head and neck, liver or kidney cancer. Each CDR3 is given with its conserved first and last residue. A D gene is named only where the DNA matches it firmly. Rows may omit the clone size; those that give it use once, few, many or a size class.

CDR3aa: CASNAGTGSPEQYF
CDR3nt: TGCGCCAGCAACGCCGGGACAGGGAGCCCCGAGCAGTACTTC
abundance: few
j_gene: TRBJ2-7
v_gene: TRBV5-1
d_gene: TRBD1

CDR3aa: CASSYGGGDEQFF
CDR3nt: TGTGCCAGCAGTTACGGGGGAGGGGATGAGCAGTTCTTC
abundance: .
j_gene: TRBJ2-1
v_gene: TRBV6-6
d_gene: TRBD2

CDR3aa: CASSLKGGLAGPYEQYF
CDR3nt: TGTGCCAGCAGCTTAAAGGGGGGACTAGCGGGGCCCTACGAGCAGTACTTC
abundance: .
j_gene: TRBJ2-7
v_gene: TRBV7-9
d_gene: TRBD2

CDR3aa: CASSLLTSGVTGELFF
CDR3nt: TGCGCCAGCAGCCTCCTGACTAGCGGGGTCACCGGGGAGCTGTTTTTT
abundance: .
j_gene: TRBJ2-2
v_gene: TRBV5-1
d_gene: TRBD2

CDR3aa: CASSSGRGQETQYF
CDR3nt: TGCGCCAGCAGCTCCGGGAGGGGCCAAGAGACCCAGTACTTC
abundance: once
j_gene: TRBJ2-5
v_gene: TRBV5-1
d_gene: TRBD2

CDR3aa: CASSSGLAGVVRTQYF
CDR3nt: TGTGCCAGCAGCTCTGGACTAGCGGGGGTAGTGCGTACGCAGTATTTT
abundance: .
j_gene: TRBJ2-3
v_gene: TRBV11-1
d_gene: TRBD2

CDR3aa: CSVQGQIYNEQFF
CDR3nt: TGCAGCGTTCAAGGACAGATTTACAATGAGCAGTTCTTC
abundance: once
j_gene: TRBJ2-1
v_gene: TRBV29-1
d_gene: .

CDR3aa: CASSYLDRNTGELFF
CDR3nt: TGTGCCAGCAGTTACTTAGACAGGAACACCGGGGAGCTGTTTTTT
abundance: .
j_gene: TRBJ2-2
v_gene: TRBV6-5
d_gene: .

CDR3aa: CASSPYRDPRSSPLHF
CDR3nt: TGTGCCAGCTCACCTTACCGGGACCCCCGGAGTTCACCCCTCCACTTT
abundance: .
j_gene: TRBJ1-6
v_gene: TRBV18
d_gene: .

CDR3aa: CASERQANTGELFF
CDR3nt: TGTGCCAGTGAACGCCAGGCGAACACCGGGGAGCTGTTTTTT
abundance: once
j_gene: TRBJ2-2
v_gene: TRBV9
d_gene: .

CDR3aa: CASSPTTRTAGAEAFF
CDR3nt: TGTGCCAGCAGTCCCACCACCCGGACGGCCGGGGCTGAAGCTTTCTTT
abundance: .
j_gene: TRBJ1-1
v_gene: TRBV2
d_gene: .

CDR3aa: CASSLAGSWETQYF
CDR3nt: TGTGCCAGCAGCTTGGCGGGGTCGTGGGAGACCCAGTACTTC
abundance: .
j_gene: TRBJ2-5
v_gene: TRBV5-6
d_gene: .

CDR3aa: CASSQGDRVRGYTF
CDR3nt: TGCGCCAGCAGCCAAGGGGACAGGGTGAGGGGCTACACCTTC
abundance: .
j_gene: TRBJ1-2
v_gene: TRBV4-3
d_gene: TRBD1

CDR3aa: CASSVGSNYGYTF
CDR3nt: TGTGCCAGCAGTGTCGGCAGCAACTATGGCTACACCTTC
abundance: .
j_gene: TRBJ1-2
v_gene: TRBV6-1
d_gene: .

CDR3aa: CASSLGTGRHQPQHF
CDR3nt: TGTGCCAGCAGTTTAGGGACAGGGAGACATCAGCCCCAGCATTTT
abundance: few
j_gene: TRBJ1-5
v_gene: TRBV28
d_gene: TRBD1

CDR3aa: CASSARTSGSYEQYF
CDR3nt: TGTGCCAGCAGTGCCCGGACTAGCGGGAGTTACGAGCAGTACTTC
abundance: .
j_gene: TRBJ2-7
v_gene: TRBV6-1
d_gene: TRBD2

CDR3aa: CASSQGGTPESRYEQYF
CDR3nt: TGTGCCAGCAGCCAAGGTGGGACACCCGAGAGTCGGTACGAGCAGTACTTC
abundance: .
j_gene: TRBJ2-7
v_gene: TRBV6-4
d_gene: .

CDR3aa: CASSKGQNYEQYF
CDR3nt: TGTGCCAGCAGCAAGGGACAGAACTACGAGCAGTACTTC
abundance: .
j_gene: TRBJ2-7
v_gene: TRBV11-2
d_gene: TRBD1

CDR3aa: CASSQTTGRGYGYTF
CDR3nt: TGCGCCAGCAGCCAAACGACAGGGAGGGGCTATGGCTACACCTTC
abundance: .
j_gene: TRBJ1-2
v_gene: TRBV4-3
d_gene: TRBD1

CDR3aa: CASSVVGGGNYGYTF
CDR3nt: TGTGCCAGCAGCGTAGTTGGGGGCGGAAACTATGGCTACACCTTC
abundance: .
j_gene: TRBJ1-2
v_gene: TRBV9
d_gene: .

CDR3aa: CASSSRGWTVGNQPQHF
CDR3nt: TGTGCCAGCAGTTCGCGGGGTTGGACCGTGGGCAATCAGCCCCAGCATTTT
abundance: .
j_gene: TRBJ1-5
v_gene: TRBV28
d_gene: .

CDR3aa: CASNTGGGTRETQYF
CDR3nt: TGTGCCAGCAATACAGGGGGCGGGACACGAGAGACCCAGTACTTC
abundance: .
j_gene: TRBJ2-5
v_gene: TRBV2
d_gene: TRBD1

CDR3aa: CAISERDRTYEQYF
CDR3nt: TGTGCCATCAGTGAACGCGACAGGACCTACGAGCAGTACTTC
abundance: .
j_gene: TRBJ2-7
v_gene: TRBV10-3
d_gene: .

CDR3aa: CASTTPSGSIGNEQFF
CDR3nt: TGTGCCAGCACCACGCCTAGCGGGAGTATCGGCAATGAGCAGTTCTTC
abundance: .
j_gene: TRBJ2-1
v_gene: TRBV25-1
d_gene: TRBD2

CDR3aa: CATNTDRGPTEAFF
CDR3nt: TGTGCCACCAACACCGACAGGGGGCCCACTGAAGCTTTCTTT
abundance: .
j_gene: TRBJ1-1
v_gene: TRBV27
d_gene: TRBD1

CDR3aa: CASTPLQGANNEQFF
CDR3nt: TGCGCCAGCACCCCCCTACAGGGGGCCAACAATGAGCAGTTCTTC
abundance: .
j_gene: TRBJ2-1
v_gene: TRBV5-1
d_gene: TRBD1

CDR3aa: CASSAAGTDTQYF
CDR3nt: TGTGCCAGCAGTGCGGCAGGCACAGATACGCAGTATTTT
abundance: .
j_gene: TRBJ2-3
v_gene: TRBV6-6
d_gene: .